Following are 28 T cell receptor beta chains from one sample sequenced in a study of technical replicates of blood from several donors. Measured with immunoSEQ multiplex PCR; TCRdb has only the in-frame clones, and not every one. The data contain some 91,000 clones, approximately 96% of them singletons. The sample consisted of T cells isolated from PBMCs. These TCRs come from a human donor in good health.

The CDR3 sequence: CASSSDRGHEKLFF. CDR3 bases: TGTGCCAGCAGCTCGGACAGGGGACATGAAAAACTGTTTTTT. The chain combines TRBV7-9 with TRBJ1-4; TRBD1 matches 9 bases. Germline lookup yields CDR1 SEHNR and CDR2 FQNEAQ (reference sequence). The CDR3 length is 14 residues. The ends lost 4 bases at V and 6 bases at J; junction bases unmatched: 3.

The chain links TRBV7-8 to TRBJ2-7; 8 positions match TRBD2. The CDR3 sequence is 13 residues long. V shed 4 bases and J 6 bases; nucleotides not matched to a gene: 5. Germline CDR1 SGHVS, CDR2 FQNEAQ. The CDR3 here is CASSYGGEGEQYF. The DNA of the CDR3 is TGTGCCAGCAGCTACGGGGGGGAGGGCGAGCAGTACTTC.

The chain carries TRBV19 and TRBJ2-5, with 13 bases lining up with TRBD2. The germline V gene has CDR1 LNHDA and CDR2 SQIVND (reference sequence). The CDR3 is made up of 17 amino acids. V trimming: 0 bases; J trimming: 5 bases; junction bases outside the gene matches: 6. The CDR3 DNA follows: TGTGCCAGTAGTATAGATAGGGGACTAGCGGGGTGGGAGACCCAGTACTTC. It yields the protein CASSIDRGLAGWETQYF.

The chain has TRBV6-5 and TRBJ2-7; TRBD2 is a possible D gene (6 bases). CDR1 and CDR2 (germline): MNHEY, SVGAGI. The V gene lost 7 bases and the J gene lost 1 base, with 14 bases spanning the gap. The CDR3 runs to 14 residues. CDR3 DNA: TGTGCCAGCACCTTCTGGGCGGGATCCTACGAGCAGTACTTC. Residues: CASTFWAGSYEQYF.

This chain links TRBV5-4 with TRBJ2-7; weak D call: TRBD1 (6 bases). CDR3 length: 14 amino acids. Germline assignment: CDR1 SGHNT and CDR2 YYREEE (reference sequence). V lost 4 bases to trimming and J lost 5 bases, with 16 bases between them. In nucleotides, the CDR3 is TGTGCCAGCAGCCCCTGGGGGCTACCCCACGAGCAGTACTTC. Residues: CASSPWGLPHEQYF.

The chain recombines TRBV5-1 with TRBJ2-5; the match to TRBD1 covers 7 bases. V shed 6 bases and J 1 base; nucleotides not matched to a gene: 12. Germline loops: CDR1 SGHRS, CDR2 YFSETQ. This CDR3 is 16 amino acids long. The CDR3 DNA reads as TGCGCCAGCACCGGCAGGCAGGGGGTTTTCCAAGAGACCCAGTACTTC. Translation: CASTGRQGVFQETQYF.

The rearrangement joins TRBV19 to TRBJ2-3, with TRBD1 as a possible D gene (5 bases). With 6 bases removed from V and 2 bases from J, the gap between germline ends came to 15 bases. The CDR3 covers 15 residues. Germline loops: CDR1 LNHDA, CDR2 SQIVND (reference sequence). This chain's CDR3 is CASSVEGVTTDTQYF. The CDR3 DNA sequence: TGTGCCAGTAGCGTCGAAGGGGTGACCACAGATACGCAGTATTTT. The entire variable domain, with the rest obtained from reference TRBV19 and TRBJ2-3, is as follows: DGGITQSPKYLFRKEGQNVTLSCEQNLNHDAMYWYRQDPGQGLRLIYYSQIVNDFQKGDIAEGYSVSREKKESFPLTVTSAQKNPTAFYLCASSVEGVTTDTQYFGPGTRLTVL.

The V gene is TRBV29-1, the J gene TRBJ2-7; 11 nucleotides line up with TRBD2. CDR1 is SQVTM and CDR2 is ANQGSEA in the germline V gene. The CDR3 spans 14 residues. The V and J ends lost 5 bases and 7 bases, in that order; junction bases with no gene match: 10. The CDR3 reads CSVRTSGLPLEQYF. The DNA of the CDR3 is TGCAGCGTTCGGACTAGCGGGCTCCCCTTGGAGCAGTACTTC.

This chain connects TRBV18 to TRBJ1-3; the D is unclear. The length of the CDR3 is 17 residues. With 1 base removed from V and 0 bases from J, the gap between germline ends came to 13 bases. Germline loops: CDR1 KGHSH, CDR2 LQKENI. Written as DNA, the CDR3 is TGTGCCAGCTCACCACTCGAGGAGCTCCACTCTGGAAACACCATATATTTT. Its translation is CASSPLEELHSGNTIYF.

V gene TRBV12-5 combines with J gene TRBJ2-1; D might be TRBD1 (5 bases). CDR1 and CDR2 (germline): LGHNT, FRNRAP. There are 17 residues in the CDR3. Trimming took 0 bases from V and 2 from J, leaving 14 bases between them. CDR3 region: CASGLVVFRAAYNEQFF. CDR3 nucleotide sequence: TGTGCTAGTGGTTTGGTTGTGTTCAGGGCGGCCTACAATGAGCAGTTCTTC. Full variable domain (outside the CDR3, taken from reference TRBV12-5 and TRBJ2-1): DARVTQTPRHKVTEMGQEVTMRCQPILGHNTVFWYRQTMMQGLELLAYFRNRAPLDDSGMPKDRFSAEMPDATLATLKIQPSEPRDSAVYFCASGLVVFRAAYNEQFFGPGTRLTVL.

This chain uses TRBV7-9 with TRBJ1-2; TRBD1 agrees at 8 bases. V shed 6 bases, J shed 10 bases, and the junction held 10 bases outside the gene matches. The CDR3 extends over 13 amino acids. CDR1 is SEHNR, CDR2 FQNEAQ, per germline (reference sequence). The DNA for the CDR3 is TGTGCCAGCAGACAAGGACAGGGTCGGGACTACACCTTC. Translating it yields CASRQGQGRDYTF.

CDR3 coding DNA: TGCGCCAGCAGCTTGGGCGACAGGGTAGACATTCAGTACTTC. Translation: CASSLGDRVDIQYF. This chain joins TRBV5-1 and TRBJ2-4; TRBD1 matches at 7 bases. CDR1 and CDR2 from the germline V gene are SGHRS and YFSETQ. V lost 0 bases, J lost 8 bases, and 5 bases stayed unmatched. This CDR3 has 14 amino acids.

The rearrangement uses TRBV5-1 and TRBJ2-7; 7 bases agree with TRBD1. The V segment lost 0 bases and the J segment 4 bases; nucleotides outside the gene matches: 13. From germline, CDR1 is SGHRS and CDR2 YFSETQ. CDR3 size: 17 residues. The CDR3 region is CASSLGGQPLTRYEQYF. DNA of the CDR3: TGCGCCAGCAGCTTGGGGGGACAGCCCCTGACTCGATACGAGCAGTACTTC.

The chain uses TRBV6-5 and TRBJ1-3, with 7 bases matching TRBD1. Per germline, CDR1 MNHEY and CDR2 SVGAGI. CDR3 length: 14 amino acids. V shed 5 bases, J shed 8 bases, and the junction held 9 bases outside the gene matches. CDR3 sequence reads: CASSRGQSEYTIYF. The CDR3, as DNA: TGTGCCAGCAGTCGGGGACAGTCAGAATACACCATATATTTT.

This clone was recorded only once. The chain carries TRBV11-3 and TRBJ2-7, with 10 bases fitting TRBD1. V lost 3 bases and J lost 6; bases outside the gene matches: 11. The CDR3 extends over 16 amino acids. Germline lookup yields CDR1 SGHNT and CDR2 YENEEA. CDR3 sequence reads: CASSFGTGAAATEQYF. CDR3 DNA: TGTGCCAGCAGCTTCGGGACAGGGGCGGCAGCTACCGAGCAGTACTTC.

The genes are TRBV7-9 and TRBJ2-1; no definite D call. The germline V gene encodes CDR1 SEHNR and CDR2 FQNEAQ (reference sequence). CDR3 length equals 12 residues. V dropped 5 bases and J dropped 4 bases, with 6 bases sitting between them. CDR3 bases: TGTGCCAGCAGCCGAGCGTACAATGAGCAGTTCTTC. Translation: CASSRAYNEQFF.

J is TRBJ1-5 and V is TRBV28; D call uncertain. The length of the CDR3 is 13 residues. Germline V gene lookup returns CDR1 MDHEN and CDR2 SYDVKM. V was shortened by 3 bases and J by 1 base, with 4 bases between the two germline ends. CDR3 bases: TGTGCCAGCAGTTTTGGCAGCAATCAGCCCCAGCATTTT. Translating it yields CASSFGSNQPQHF.

This clone was observed once. For the CDR3, the DNA is TGTGCCAGCAGCCGGGAACTAGCGGGAGGAGAGCAGTTCTTC. Protein: CASSRELAGGEQFF. The rearrangement uses TRBV4-2 and TRBJ2-1, with 12 bases fitting TRBD2. The junction had 5 bases not matched to a gene; V was cut back by 4 bases and J by 10 bases. In germline, CDR1 is LGHNA, CDR2 YNFKEQ. This CDR3 has 14 amino acids.

The gene calls are TRBV30 and TRBJ2-2; D might be TRBD1 (6 bases). There are 15 residues in the CDR3. V was pared by 1 base and J by 2 bases, with 11 bases between. Germline V gives CDR1 GTSNPN, CDR2 SVGIG (reference sequence). DNA for the CDR3: TGTGCCTGGAGTGCCCTGGGGGCTAACACCGGGGAGCTGTTTTTT. Residues: CAWSALGANTGELFF.

The V gene is TRBV5-6, the J gene TRBJ2-5; 9 bases align to TRBD1. J was trimmed by 4 bases and V by 5 bases; bases with no gene match: 12. The CDR3 is 16 residues long. Germline assignment: CDR1 SGHDT and CDR2 YYEEEE. As DNA, the CDR3 is TGTGCCAGCAGACACGTCCGGGACAGGGTTTCAGAGACCCAGTACTTC. Translation gives CASRHVRDRVSETQYF. The complete variable domain, with remaining parts taken from reference TRBV5-6 and TRBJ2-5, reads DAGVTQSPTHLIKTRGQQVTLRCSPKSGHDTVSWYQQALGQGPQFIFQYYEEEERQRGNFPDRFSGHQFPNYSSELNVNALLLGDSALYLCASRHVRDRVSETQYFGPGTRLLVL.

The V and J genes are TRBV6-1 and TRBJ1-1; D call uncertain. V was trimmed by 3 bases and J by 2 bases, leaving 13 bases between them. In germline, CDR1 is MNHNS, CDR2 SASEGT. The CDR3 runs to 15 residues. CDR3 in DNA: TGTGCCAGCAGTGACGTGGACTCACGAAACACTGAAGCTTTCTTT. Translated: CASSDVDSRNTEAFF.

The chain is built from TRBV7-8 and TRBJ2-7; 10 nucleotides align to TRBD1. CDR1 SGHVS and CDR2 FQNEAQ come from the germline V gene. With 5 bases clipped from V and 3 bases from J, the junction kept 7 bases outside the gene matches. This CDR3 is 15 amino acids long. CDR3 sequence: CASSITGTGVYEQYF. As DNA, the CDR3 is TGTGCCAGCAGCATCACCGGGACAGGGGTCTACGAGCAGTACTTC.

The chain is built from TRBV28 and TRBJ1-2, with TRBD1 as a possible D gene (5 bases). CDR3 length: 13 amino acids. Looked up from germline, CDR1 is MDHEN and CDR2 is SYDVKM. Deletions cut 6 bases from V and 4 bases from J, with 12 bases between. Written as DNA, the CDR3 is TGTGCCAGCAGACCCCCGGGGGGCTATGGCTACACCTTC. This translates into CASRPPGGYGYTF.

This rearrangement joins TRBV6-4 to TRBJ2-1; TRBD1 matches at 7 bases. V lost 3 bases, J lost 2 bases, and 1 base stayed unmatched. This CDR3 has 14 residues. The germline CDR1 and CDR2 sequences are MRHNA and SNTAGT. CDR3 coding DNA: TGTGCCAGCAGTGATCAGGGGGCCTACAATGAGCAGTTCTTC. Encoded protein: CASSDQGAYNEQFF.

The rearrangement links TRBV27 to TRBJ2-5, with D possibly being TRBD2 (7 bases). Trimming stripped 1 base from V and 4 bases from J, with 22 bases between. The CDR3 loop spans 18 amino acids. Germline CDR1 reads MNHEY; CDR2 reads SMNVEV (reference sequence). CDR3 nucleotides: TGTGCCAGCAGTTTATTTAGGGGGGGCAGGGGAGTACGAGAGACCCAGTACTTC. As protein: CASSLFRGGRGVRETQYF.

The count of this clone is one. J is TRBJ2-7 and V is TRBV9; 7 bases match TRBD1. Germline CDR1 reads SGDLS; CDR2 reads YYNGEE. Trimming cost V 2 bases and J 4 bases; bases outside gene matches: 9. The CDR3 has 15 residues. The CDR3 nucleotides read TGTGCCAGCAGCGTGAGTACAGGGGATAGGTACGAGCAGTACTTC. Residues: CASSVSTGDRYEQYF.

The J gene is TRBJ2-2, the V gene TRBV6-6; no clear D. Trimming took 2 bases from V and 0 from J, leaving 10 bases between them. CDR3 length: 16 residues. Germline V gene data show CDR1 as MNHNY and CDR2 as SVGAGI (reference sequence). The CDR3: CASSYVQPTNTGELFF. In DNA, the CDR3 is TGTGCCAGCAGTTACGTACAGCCGACGAACACCGGGGAGCTGTTTTTT.

CDR3: CASRGGATEAFF. CDR3 DNA sequence: TGTGCCAGCAGAGGGGGGGCGACTGAAGCTTTCTTT. The chain recombines TRBV27 with TRBJ1-1; maybe TRBD1 (6 bases). The ends were cut back, 6 bases at V and 5 bases at J, with 10 bases in the middle. The CDR3 has 12 residues. CDR1 is MNHEY and CDR2 is SMNVEV in the germline V gene (reference sequence).